The present T cell receptor (beta chain) was sequenced within a study of tumor-infiltrating lymphocytes in primary liver carcinoma. At the level of the study: Between 4.2 and 10 cm across, the tumors were all of stage T1-T3 N0M0.

Blood RNA was derived from unsorted whole blood, and germline DNA was extracted too. Chronic HBV infection affected patients, none of whom had received treatment. The V gene lost 5 bases and the J gene lost 6 bases, with 12 bases spanning the gap. Germline V gene data show CDR1 as SGHDT and CDR2 as YYEEEE. CDR3 length: 13 residues. Reverse transcription of roughly 0.5 ug total RNA with a constant-region primer produced TCR beta cDNA. Researchers made the TCR beta libraries by running three nested multiplex PCR rounds with slightly modified ARM-PCR. Each of the first two PCR rounds ran roughly 9 cycles with TRBV1-TRBV30 forward and C-beta reverse primers. Each CDR3 protein gets one entry after TCRdb re-called the multiplex PCR reads with MiXCR. The sample yields about 300,000 distinct CDR3 sequences, 50% to 70% seen once.

This sequence originates from a man aged 40-49 years with primary liver carcinoma and hepatitis B virus infection. V usage is TRBV5-6 and J usage is TRBJ2-4; D is perhaps TRBD1 (5 bases). The source material was peripheral blood. DNA of the CDR3: TGTGCCAGCAGTTTTCCAGGGATAAACATTCAGTACTTC. Translating gives CASSFPGINIQYF.